Listed here are 4 T cell receptor beta chains from one sample, sequenced in a study of radiotherapy plus CTLA-4 blockade in lung cancer (dated by TCRdb to 2016 to 2019). The library was obtained by the immunoSEQ multiplex PCR assay. TCRdb took this table from immuneACCESS and kept in-frame rearrangements with V and J called. Such tables lack part of the clones; where checked against another copy, unresolved V genes explain under half of the gap, and the rest is unexplained. The sample contains 85,000 to 130,000 clones, about 85% of them found a single time. The ten largest account for around 2% of the sample. The sample here was peripheral blood, taken from a patient treated with radiotherapy plus ipilimumab. These receptors were collected from a human donor with non-small cell lung cancer that progressed on radiotherapy plus ipilimumab. Some clones in this sample may be carry-over from other donors' samples.

This clone was seen a single time. The rearrangement uses TRBV5-1 and TRBJ2-3, with 16 bases identical to TRBD2. Germline lookup yields CDR1 SGHRS and CDR2 YFSETQ. The CDR3 consists of 15 residues. The V gene end was trimmed by 5 bases and the J gene end by 7 bases; junction bases not matched to a gene: 4. CDR3 in amino acids: CASSGTSGGANTQYF. DNA for the CDR3: TGCGCCAGCAGTGGGACTAGCGGGGGGGCAAATACGCAGTATTTT.

J is TRBJ2-2 and V is TRBV18; 9 bases match TRBD1. This CDR3 has 16 amino acids. V lost 5 bases, J lost 5 bases, and 9 bases stayed unmatched. Germline CDR1 and CDR2: KGHSH and LQKENI. The CDR3: CASSSRGTGLTGELFF. The CDR3, as DNA: TGTGCCAGCTCATCCCGTGGGACAGGGTTGACCGGGGAGCTGTTTTTT.

This chain uses TRBV9 with TRBJ1-5; 7 bases line up with TRBD1. Per the germline V gene, CDR1 is SGDLS and CDR2 is YYNGEE. The CDR3 has 14 amino acids. V lost 3 bases to trimming and J lost 2 bases; unmatched junction nucleotides: 2. CDR3: CASSADRGNQPQHF. In DNA form, the CDR3 reads TGTGCCAGCAGCGCCGACAGGGGCAATCAGCCCCAGCATTTT.

This clone was recorded once. The chain is built from TRBV5-6 and TRBJ2-5; the D gene is possibly TRBD1 (6 bases). This CDR3 contains 15 residues. CDR1 and CDR2 from the germline V gene are SGHDT and YYEEEE. The germline V and J ends were trimmed by 1 base and 0 bases, with 10 bases remaining between them. The CDR3 DNA sequence: TGTGCCAGCAGCTTGAAGAGACAGGACCAAGAGACCCAGTACTTC. The encoded protein is CASSLKRQDQETQYF.